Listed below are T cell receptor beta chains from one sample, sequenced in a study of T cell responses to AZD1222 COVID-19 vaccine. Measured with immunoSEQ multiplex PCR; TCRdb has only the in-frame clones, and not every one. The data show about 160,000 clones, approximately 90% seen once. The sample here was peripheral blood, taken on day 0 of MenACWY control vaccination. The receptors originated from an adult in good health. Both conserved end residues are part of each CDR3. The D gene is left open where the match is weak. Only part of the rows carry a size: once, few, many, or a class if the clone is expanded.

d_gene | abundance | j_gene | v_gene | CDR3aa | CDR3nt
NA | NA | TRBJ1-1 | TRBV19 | CASSGGAENTEAFF | TGTGCCAGTAGTGGGGGGGCGGAGAACACTGAAGCTTTCTTT
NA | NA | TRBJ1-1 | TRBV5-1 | CASSLEGRNTEAFF | TGCGCCAGCAGCTTGGAGGGACGGAACACTGAAGCTTTCTTT
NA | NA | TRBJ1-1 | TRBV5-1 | CASSLVGTNTEAFF | TGCGCCAGCAGCTTGGTAGGGACTAACACTGAAGCTTTCTTT
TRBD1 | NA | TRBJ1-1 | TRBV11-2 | CASSQYRGNTEAFF | TGTGCCAGCAGCCAATACAGGGGTAACACTGAAGCTTTCTTT
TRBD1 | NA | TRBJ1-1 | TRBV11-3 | CASSLEGQGTEAFF | TGTGCCAGCAGCTTAGAAGGACAGGGCACTGAAGCTTTCTTT
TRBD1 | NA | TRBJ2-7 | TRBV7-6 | CASSRTGSGSEQYF | TGTGCCAGCAGCCGGACAGGGTCCGGGAGCGAGCAGTACTTC
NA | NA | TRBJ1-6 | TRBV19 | CASSPTTEGNSPLHF | TGTGCCAGTAGTCCGACGACTGAGGGGAATTCACCCCTCCACTTT
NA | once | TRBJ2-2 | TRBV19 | CASGKGLNTGELFF | TGTGCCAGCGGAAAAGGGTTGAACACCGGGGAGCTGTTTTTT
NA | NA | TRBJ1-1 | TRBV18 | CASSPVFQSLNTEAFF | TGTGCCAGCTCACCAGTTTTTCAGTCGTTGAACACTGAAGCTTTCTTT
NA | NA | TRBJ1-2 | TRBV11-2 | CASSYEDIGYTF | TGTGCCAGCAGCTACGAAGACATCGGCTACACCTTC